These 25 T cell receptor beta chains share one sample of origin, sequenced in a study of shared clonotypes between healthy human individuals. This table comes from immunoSEQ multiplex PCR, and its TCRdb copy is limited to in-frame clones, with some not included. There are around 2.5 million clones in the sample; 93% occur only once, and 0.36% lies in the top ten. Sequencing was performed on naive CD4+ T cells from PBMCs. Noted subset: CD45RA+ positively selected. The receptors derive from a man aged 18 to 30 in good health. Some clones in this sample may be carry-over from other donors' samples.

The chain couples TRBV5-1 to TRBJ2-1; 7 bases are shared with TRBD2. The germline gives CDR1 SGHRS, CDR2 YFSETQ. With V trimmed by 4 bases and J by 2 bases, 0 bases remained unmatched. The CDR3 runs 13 residues. CDR3 region: CASSGTTYNEQFF. The CDR3 DNA follows: TGCGCCAGCAGCGGGACTACCTACAATGAGCAGTTCTTC.

This chain joins TRBV28 and TRBJ2-1, with 7 bases fitting TRBD1. This CDR3 has 16 amino acids. CDR1 is MDHEN and CDR2 is SYDVKM in the germline V gene. V dropped 6 bases and J dropped 7; count of bases not matched to a gene: 15. DNA of the CDR3: TGTGCCAGCAGCCATGAACAGGGGTTTTTTGGGAATGAGCAGTTCTTC. Translation: CASSHEQGFFGNEQFF.

The genes are TRBV4-3 and TRBJ1-2; TRBD1 is a possible D gene (5 bases). Germline CDR1 and CDR2: LGHNA and YSLEER. The CDR3 sequence is 19 residues long. V was clipped by 5 bases and J by 0 bases, with 25 bases between them. This CDR3 reads CASSIQGGARSPSNYGYTF. In nucleotides, the CDR3 is TGCGCCAGCAGCATCCAGGGAGGGGCCAGATCACCATCTAACTATGGCTACACCTTC.

The chain links TRBV6-1 to TRBJ1-1, with a tentative D call TRBD1 (6 bases). This CDR3 is built from 13 residues. Trimming took off 6 bases at V and 4 bases at J, with 12 bases between the two ends. Germline V CDR1 and CDR2: MNHNS, SASEGT. As DNA, the CDR3 is TGTGCCAGCAGAGCACAGGGTGGCACTGAAGCTTTCTTT. Translation gives CASRAQGGTEAFF.

The chain recombines TRBV5-5 with TRBJ1-3, with 9 nucleotides matching TRBD1. The CDR3 has 16 amino acids. In germline, CDR1 is SGHKS, CDR2 YYEKEE (reference sequence). The J segment lost 4 bases and the V segment lost 4 bases, leaving 9 bases of the junction unmatched. DNA for the CDR3: TGTGCCAGCAGCCAATACCGGGACAGGGTCGGAAACACCATATATTTT. Translating gives CASSQYRDRVGNTIYF.

J is TRBJ1-3 and V is TRBV6-1; no clear D gene. V was clipped by 7 bases and J by 3 bases, with 16 bases between them. The germline V gene encodes CDR1 MNHNS and CDR2 SASEGT. The CDR3 covers 15 residues. CDR3 sequence: CASIGGKLGGNTIYF. DNA of the CDR3: TGTGCCAGCATTGGAGGGAAACTAGGTGGAAACACCATATATTTT.

This clone was counted between two and nine times. The chain combines TRBV30 with TRBJ1-1; TRBD1 matches at 8 bases. Losses at the gene ends were 2 bases for V and 6 bases for J; bases not matched to a gene: 5. The V gene's germline CDR1 is GTSNPN and CDR2 SVGIG (reference sequence). The CDR3 runs to 13 residues. The CDR3 nucleotides read TGTGCCTGGAGTACAGGGGGTTTCGCTGAAGCTTTCTTT. Protein product: CAWSTGGFAEAFF.

The chain employs TRBV6-6 and TRBJ1-2; D uncertain. V lost 6 bases and J 4 bases, leaving 15 bases between the germline ends. CDR3 length: 14 amino acids. CDR1 and CDR2 (germline): MNHNY, SVGAGI (reference sequence). CDR3 region: CASSLASTAYGYTF. In DNA, the CDR3 is TGTGCCAGCAGCTTGGCCTCTACAGCCTATGGCTACACCTTC.

The rearrangement links TRBV4-2 to TRBJ2-5, with D uncertain. V was cut by 1 base and J by 2 bases, with 11 bases left in between. CDR3 length equals 15 residues. Germline CDR1 and CDR2: LGHNA and YNFKEQ. The DNA for the CDR3 is TGTGCCAGCAGCCAAGCGTCGGTAAATCAAGAGACCCAGTACTTC. Translation: CASSQASVNQETQYF.

The genes are TRBV6-1 and TRBJ1-3; TRBD1 is a possible D gene (5 bases). The CDR3 contains 14 residues. Germline-derived CDR1 and CDR2 are MNHNS and SASEGT. V gave up 8 bases and J gave up 2 bases, with 13 bases separating them. CDR3 loop: CASYQGGPGNTIYF. CDR3 nucleotide sequence: TGTGCCAGCTATCAGGGTGGGCCTGGAAACACCATATATTTT.

This chain links TRBV7-2 with TRBJ2-3, with 7 bases fitting TRBD1. Trimming removed 3 bases from V and 1 base from J; junction bases left unmatched: 7. Germline lookup yields CDR1 SGHTA and CDR2 FQGNSA. The CDR3 has 16 residues. The CDR3 coding sequence is TGTGCCAGCAGCTTGCACAGGGGTACCGGCACAGATACGCAGTATTTT. Residues: CASSLHRGTGTDTQYF.

This clone was recorded only once. The V and J genes are TRBV28 and TRBJ2-1; D tentatively reads TRBD1 or TRBD2 (5 bases each). Trimming cost V 2 bases and J 12 bases, with 11 bases left between them. The CDR3 runs to 12 residues. Germline V gene lookup returns CDR1 MDHEN and CDR2 SYDVKM. The CDR3 loop reads CASSLRGRWQFF. The CDR3, as DNA: TGTGCCAGCAGTTTAAGGGGACGGTGGCAGTTCTTC.

The rearrangement uses TRBV2 and TRBJ2-3; TRBD2 aligns across 11 bases. The J segment lost 7 bases and the V segment lost 1 base, leaving 4 bases of the junction unmatched. Per the germline V gene, CDR1 is SNHLY and CDR2 is FYNNEI. The CDR3 is 15 amino acids. CDR3 nucleotides: TGTGCCAGCAGTGAAGAACTAGCGGGAGTTAATACGCAGTATTTT. Its translation is CASSEELAGVNTQYF.

The chain joins TRBV5-1 to TRBJ2-5; a weak D match, TRBD2 (5 bases). The germline V gene has CDR1 SGHRS and CDR2 YFSETQ. This CDR3 spans 15 amino acids. V lost 2 bases and J lost 2, with 13 bases in between. The CDR3 DNA follows: TGCGCCAGCAGCTTTGCGTTGTCGGGGCAAGAGACCCAGTACTTC. Its protein is CASSFALSGQETQYF.

This chain joins TRBV6-4 and TRBJ2-3; possibly TRBD1 or TRBD2 for D (5 bases each). The V gene lost 0 bases and the J gene lost 2 bases, with 12 bases spanning the gap. This CDR3 is 16 amino acids long. Germline CDR1 is MRHNA and CDR2 is SNTAGT. The CDR3 protein is CASSDSTGGLTDTQYF. The CDR3 nucleotides are TGTGCCAGCAGTGACTCCACAGGTGGACTCACAGATACGCAGTATTTT.

The chain couples TRBV4-3 to TRBJ2-3; 11 bases fit TRBD2. V trimming: 2 bases; J trimming: 4 bases; junction bases outside the gene matches: 5. Germline CDR1 and CDR2: LGHNA and YSLEER. The CDR3 covers 16 residues. The CDR3 nucleotides read TGCGCCAGCAGCCAAACTAGCGGGAGCGGGTCAGATACGCAGTATTTT. This codes for CASSQTSGSGSDTQYF.

The J gene is TRBJ2-7, the V gene TRBV7-2; D unclear. CDR3 length: 13 residues. The V and J ends lost 4 bases and 4 bases respectively, with 11 bases between them. Germline CDR1 SGHTA, CDR2 FQGNSA. The CDR3 coding sequence is TGTGCCAGCAGCTCGATTGACTCTTACGAGCAGTACTTC. This translates into CASSSIDSYEQYF.

The V call is TRBV5-1, the J call TRBJ1-4; D gene unclear. With 4 bases removed from V and 8 bases from J, the gap between germline ends came to 18 bases. CDR3 length: 15 amino acids. Germline CDR1 and CDR2: SGHRS and YFSETQ. The CDR3 nucleotides read TGCGCCAGCAGCCTGGAGGCGGGTCTTAGGGAAAAACTGTTTTTT. This sequence encodes CASSLEAGLREKLFF.

V is TRBV15 and J is TRBJ1-5, with D unclear. V was pared by 3 bases and J by 4 bases, with 7 bases between. CDR3 size: 13 residues. Germline CDR1 LNHNV, CDR2 YYDKDF (reference sequence). The CDR3 here is CATSREENQPQHF. As DNA, the CDR3 is TGTGCCACCAGCAGGGAAGAGAATCAGCCCCAGCATTTT.

The chain links TRBV11-3 to TRBJ2-5; TRBD2 agrees at 11 bases. Looked up from germline, CDR1 is SGHNT and CDR2 is YENEEA. The V segment lost 5 bases and the J segment 2 bases; nucleotides outside the gene matches: 4. The CDR3 consists of 15 residues. Here the CDR3 DNA reads TGTGCCAGCAGCCCGGGGACTAGCGGACAAGAGACCCAGTACTTC. This gives the protein CASSPGTSGQETQYF.

V usage is TRBV28 and J usage is TRBJ2-7; 8 bases fit TRBD2. In germline, CDR1 is MDHEN, CDR2 SYDVKM. With 5 bases clipped from V and 3 bases from J, the junction kept 9 bases outside the gene matches. This CDR3 has 15 residues. This CDR3 reads CASSMAGGAHYEQYF. The CDR3 nucleotides read TGTGCCAGCAGTATGGCCGGGGGGGCCCACTACGAGCAGTACTTC.

The chain recombines TRBV29-1 with TRBJ2-5; 7 bases are shared with TRBD2. The germline V gene has CDR1 SQVTM and CDR2 ANQGSEA. Trimming took 6 bases from V and 5 from J; bases not matched to a gene: 6. This CDR3 contains 12 residues. CDR3: CSVHQGGETQYF. The CDR3 nucleotides are TGCAGCGTCCATCAGGGAGGGGAGACCCAGTACTTC.

This chain joins TRBV4-1 and TRBJ2-4, with D tentatively TRBD2 (5 bases). The germline V gene encodes CDR1 MGHRA and CDR2 YSYEKL. V lost 5 bases, J lost 1 base, and 9 bases lay in between. The CDR3 totals 14 residues. The CDR3: CASSSPGAKNIQYF. CDR3 coding DNA: TGCGCCAGCAGCTCTCCGGGGGCCAAAAACATTCAGTACTTC.

V is TRBV19 and J is TRBJ1-2; 8 bases match TRBD1. The ends lost 6 bases at V and 7 bases at J; junction bases unmatched: 10. The CDR3 covers 14 residues. Per the germline V gene, CDR1 is LNHDA and CDR2 is SQIVND (reference sequence). DNA of the CDR3: TGTGCCAGTAGGTGGGCTCAGGGGGCTTTTGGCTACACCTTC. Translating it yields CASRWAQGAFGYTF.

The gene calls are TRBV6-5 and TRBJ2-7; D might be TRBD2 (6 bases). This CDR3 has 15 residues. The V and J ends lost 0 bases and 1 base respectively, with 10 bases between them. Germline CDR1 is MNHEY and CDR2 is SVGAGI. DNA of the CDR3: TGTGCCAGCAGTTACTCACGGGCGGGATCCTACGAGCAGTACTTC. Translation: CASSYSRAGSYEQYF.